This entry is about one T cell receptor beta chain. Trimming cost V 8 bases and J 3 bases, with 14 bases left between them. Germline-derived CDR1 and CDR2 are LNHNV and YYDKDF (reference sequence). The CDR3 contains 14 residues. Assay: immunoSEQ multiplex PCR; the TCRdb copy retains only in-frame clones and omits some. The sample carries about 84,000 clones, 85% to 95% recorded once. This sample stems from a study of OX40 agonist ivuxolimab in advanced cancers. Background on the study: Patients enrolled in dose escalation were diagnosed with hepatocellular carcinoma, melanoma, renal cell or head and neck cancer.

The specimen was CD4+ or CD8+ T cells sorted from blood, collected in a trial of the OX40 agonist ivuxolimab. The rearrangement joins TRBV15 to TRBJ2-1; no clear D gene. This TCR derives from an adult with an advanced solid tumor such as melanoma, head and neck, liver or kidney cancer. CDR3: CATHGQPNYNEQFF. As DNA, the CDR3 is TGTGCCACCCACGGGCAACCAAACTACAATGAGCAGTTCTTC.